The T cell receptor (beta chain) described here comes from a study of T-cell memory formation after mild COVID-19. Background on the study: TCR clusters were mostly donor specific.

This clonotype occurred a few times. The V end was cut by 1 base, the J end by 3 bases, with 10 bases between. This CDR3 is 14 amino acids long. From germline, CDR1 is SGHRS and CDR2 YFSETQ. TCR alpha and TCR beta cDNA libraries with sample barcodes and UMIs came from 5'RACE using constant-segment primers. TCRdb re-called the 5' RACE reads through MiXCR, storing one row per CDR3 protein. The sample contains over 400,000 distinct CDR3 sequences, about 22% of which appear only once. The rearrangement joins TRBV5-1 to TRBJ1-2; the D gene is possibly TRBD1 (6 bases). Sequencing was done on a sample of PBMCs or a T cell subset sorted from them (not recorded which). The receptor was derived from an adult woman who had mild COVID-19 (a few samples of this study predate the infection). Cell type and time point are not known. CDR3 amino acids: CASSLKTGDYGYTF. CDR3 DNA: TGCGCCAGCAGCTTGAAGACAGGTGACTATGGCTACACCTTC.